This entry is about one TCR beta chain. Its target is unknown. Methods used by the authors: As immunoSEQ supplied junction-only sequences (without quality scores), filtering differed. This table comes from immunoSEQ multiplex PCR, and its TCRdb copy is limited to in-frame clones, with some not included. That table furnishes V, J and clone size, whereas the DNA furnished D and trimming. The sample lists about 380,000 clones, 90% to 97% seen once, with less than 0.35% in the top ten. The data stem from a study of shared clonotypes between healthy human individuals. Study-level findings and limits: Clonotypes not shared had lower generation probabilities than those common to all four donors. Roughly 5% was the fraction of naive CD4 clonotypes found shared across four donors.

The CDR3 covers 14 residues. The germline CDR1 and CDR2 sequences are MNHEY and SMNVEV (reference sequence). V lost 2 bases and J 6 bases, leaving 10 bases between the germline ends. V usage is TRBV27 and J usage is TRBJ2-2; D is unresolved. Sequenced: memory CD8+ T cells sorted from blood. The subset here: CD45RO+ cells pooled with CCR7-negative TemRA cells. This receptor was taken from a man in his thirties or forties in good health. The CDR3 DNA reads TGTGCCAGCAGTTTAAGGGTATTGGCCGGGGAGCTGTTTTTT. Its protein product is CASSLRVLAGELFF.